The next 16 T cell receptor beta chains were all read from a single sample in a study of cytomegalovirus exposure and HLA in healthy donors. Primers included in the PCR were 60 Vbeta and 13 Jbeta primers. Clones were sequenced by immunoSEQ multiplex PCR, and TCRdb holds only the in-frame ones, with some missing. The sample holds 150,000 to 200,000 clones, approximately 84% seen once. The sequencing sample was made of PBMCs. These receptor sequences come from a girl less than two years old in good health and CMV-seronegative.

Points on this clone: One end of the junction is discordant with germline, which a read error may explain. The chain carries TRBV7-9 and TRBJ1-6; D is uncertain. The CDR3 loop spans 13 amino acids. Per germline, CDR1 SEHNR and CDR2 FQNEAQ (reference sequence). CDR3: CASSSRGNSPPHF. The CDR3 DNA reads TGTGCCAGCAGTTCTCGAGGGAATTCACCCCCCCACTTT.

The rearrangement links TRBV5-6 to TRBJ1-1; 7 bases fit TRBD1. The CDR3 totals 14 residues. V shed 4 bases and J 1 base; nucleotides not matched to a gene: 4. The germline gives CDR1 SGHDT, CDR2 YYEEEE. The chain's CDR3 is CASSHDRANTEAFF. DNA for the CDR3: TGTGCCAGCAGCCATGACAGGGCGAACACTGAAGCTTTCTTT.

The V and J genes are TRBV4-1 and TRBJ1-5; 7 bases are a match to TRBD1. V shed 1 base and J 2 bases; nucleotides not matched to a gene: 8. CDR1 MGHRA and CDR2 YSYEKL come from the germline V gene. The CDR3 is 17 residues long. This chain's CDR3 is CASSQAWEGGGNQPQHF. The CDR3 bases are TGCGCCAGCAGCCAAGCGTGGGAAGGGGGCGGCAATCAGCCCCAGCATTTT.

The rearrangement links TRBV25-1 to TRBJ1-4; D is perhaps TRBD1 (6 bases). The CDR3 covers 12 residues. The germline CDR1 and CDR2 sequences are MGHDK and SYGVNS. Deletions cut 11 bases from V and 8 bases from J, with 15 bases between. The CDR3 sequence is CAAQGQREKLFF. Written as DNA, the CDR3 is TGTGCCGCCCAGGGGCAGAGGGAAAAACTGTTTTTT.

The J gene is TRBJ1-2, the V gene TRBV10-2; 9 bases line up with TRBD1. This CDR3 spans 14 amino acids. The germline CDR1 and CDR2 sequences are WSHSY and SAAADI. V shed 6 bases, J shed 8 bases, and the junction held 10 bases outside the gene matches. The CDR3 region is CASRYQQGAKGYTF. The CDR3 coding sequence is TGCGCCAGCAGATACCAACAGGGGGCAAAAGGCTACACCTTC.

This chain uses TRBV10-1 with TRBJ2-1, with 10 bases matching TRBD1. V dropped 6 bases and J dropped 5; count of bases not matched to a gene: 4. CDR1 and CDR2 (germline): WNHNN, SYGVQD (reference sequence). The CDR3 is made up of 14 amino acids. CDR3 sequence (DNA): TGCGCCAGCAGCCCGGGACAGGGGAACAATGAGCAGTTCTTC. Translation: CASSPGQGNNEQFF.

This clone turned up a few times. The chain recombines TRBV5-4 with TRBJ1-1; TRBD1 agrees at 8 bases. The CDR3 spans 15 residues. V shed 5 bases, J shed 3 bases, and the junction held 9 bases outside the gene matches. Germline lookup yields CDR1 SGHNT and CDR2 YYREEE (reference sequence). The CDR3 loop is CASSRPGQGDTEAFF. DNA of the CDR3: TGTGCCAGCAGTCGACCTGGACAGGGTGACACTGAAGCTTTCTTT.

This clone was seen a few times. CDR3 DNA: TGCGCCAGTAGGACTAGCGGGGCCCAAGAGACCCAGTACTTC. It is translated as CASRTSGAQETQYF. V usage is TRBV10-2 and J usage is TRBJ2-5, with 12 positions matching TRBD2. The CDR3 spans 14 residues. CDR1 is WSHSY, CDR2 SAAADI, per germline. Trimming removed 9 bases from V and 1 base from J; junction bases left unmatched: 3.

This clone has just a few counts. The chain combines TRBV6-1 with TRBJ2-1; tentative D call: TRBD1 (6 bases). The germline V and J ends were trimmed by 5 bases and 4 bases, with 15 bases remaining between them. The length of the CDR3 is 15 residues. Germline CDR1 MNHNS, CDR2 SASEGT. The CDR3 sequence: CASSPGHSAYNEQFF. The CDR3, as DNA: TGTGCCAGCAGTCCGGGACATTCGGCTTACAATGAGCAGTTCTTC.

This chain joins TRBV4-2 and TRBJ2-1, with 10 bases that match TRBD2. Trimming took 1 base from V and 6 from J; bases not matched to a gene: 6. Germline CDR1 is LGHNA and CDR2 is YNFKEQ. This CDR3 is built from 16 residues. CDR3 bases: TGTGCCAGCAGCCAAGCGCCCACTAGCGGGACCAATGAGCAGTTCTTC. Its translation: CASSQAPTSGTNEQFF.

This clone was counted only a few times. The V and J genes are TRBV11-1 and TRBJ2-7, with D maybe TRBD1 (7 bases). This CDR3 is 17 amino acids long. The germline V gene encodes CDR1 SGHAT and CDR2 FQDESV (reference sequence). Trimming pared 5 bases from V and 2 bases from J, leaving 22 bases between. The CDR3 loop reads CASSPSRGAGGTYEQYF. DNA of the CDR3: TGTGCCAGCAGCCCCAGTCGCGGGGCAGGGGGGACCTACGAGCAGTACTTC.

This clone has a handful of counts. The genes are TRBV19 and TRBJ2-3; D is perhaps TRBD2 (6 bases). Germline V gene lookup returns CDR1 LNHDA and CDR2 SQIVND (reference sequence). V lost 3 bases, J lost 4 bases, and 17 bases lay in between. The CDR3 has 16 residues. CDR3: CASSMGSRRRADTQYF. CDR3 sequence (DNA): TGTGCCAGTAGTATGGGGTCTAGAAGGAGGGCAGATACGCAGTATTTT.

The rearrangement links TRBV25-1 to TRBJ2-7, with TRBD1 matching over 8 bases. CDR1 and CDR2 (germline): MGHDK, SYGVNS. Trimming took 4 bases from V and 2 from J; bases not matched to a gene: 16. The length of the CDR3 is 18 residues. CDR3 DNA: TGTGCCAGCAGTGCTCGCGAGTTGGGGCAGGGGGCCCCCTACGAGCAGTACTTC. It yields the protein CASSARELGQGAPYEQYF.

The chain uses TRBV11-2 and TRBJ1-3; D ambiguous. From germline, CDR1 is SGHAT and CDR2 FQNNGV. Trimming left V 4 bases short and J 0 bases short, with 10 bases between. This CDR3 has 15 residues. As DNA, the CDR3 is TGTGCCAGCAGCTCCACACTAGACTCTGGAAACACCATATATTTT. This encodes CASSSTLDSGNTIYF.

In its sample, this clone was seen a few times. V is TRBV6-1 and J is TRBJ1-2; D unresolved. Trimming removed 1 base at V and 6 bases at J, with 3 bases between. The CDR3 covers 11 residues. CDR1 MNHNS and CDR2 SASEGT come from the germline V gene. DNA of the CDR3: TGTGCCAGCAGTGAAGTAAATGGCTACACCTTC. Translation: CASSEVNGYTF.

This chain links TRBV5-4 with TRBJ2-3; a possible D gene is TRBD1 (6 bases). The CDR3 extends over 16 amino acids. V lost 0 bases, J lost 3 bases, and 14 bases lay in between. Looked up from germline, CDR1 is SGHNT and CDR2 is YYREEE (reference sequence). Written as DNA, the CDR3 is TGTGCCAGCAGCTTGGGGCAGGGGTGGGGTACAGATACGCAGTATTTT. This sequence encodes CASSLGQGWGTDTQYF. The full variable domain, rest sourced from reference TRBV5-4 and TRBJ2-3, is ETGVTQSPTHLIKTRGQQVTLRCSSQSGHNTVSWYQQALGQGPQFIFQYYREEENGRGNFPPRFSGLQFPNYSSELNVNALELDDSALYLCASSLGQGWGTDTQYFGPGTRLTVL.